Included here is one TCR beta chain sequence, with context. Its antigen remains unidentified. The entry originates in a study of T cell responses to AZD1222 COVID-19 vaccine. V was pared by 5 bases and J by 5 bases, with 10 bases of the junction left unmatched. This CDR3 comprises 16 residues. CDR1 and CDR2 from the germline V gene are PRHDT and FYEKMQ (reference sequence). Whole-study results and caveats: Nearly half of unique spike-specific TCRs reportedly avoided B.1.351 and B.1.1.7 mutated regions. The study sampled repertoires only after the peak T cell response.

TCRdb's copy holds only in-frame clones and misses some; the assay was immunoSEQ multiplex PCR. The sample yields under 200,000 clones, about 91% seen once. The clonotype comes from an adult in good health. The sample consisted of peripheral blood, taken on day 0 of MenACWY control vaccination. J is TRBJ2-2 and V is TRBV13, with 8 nucleotides matching TRBD1. DNA for the CDR3: TGTGCCAGCAGCCAATTCAGGGGGCACAGTACCGGGGAGCTGTTTTTT. Translated, it gives CASSQFRGHSTGELFF.